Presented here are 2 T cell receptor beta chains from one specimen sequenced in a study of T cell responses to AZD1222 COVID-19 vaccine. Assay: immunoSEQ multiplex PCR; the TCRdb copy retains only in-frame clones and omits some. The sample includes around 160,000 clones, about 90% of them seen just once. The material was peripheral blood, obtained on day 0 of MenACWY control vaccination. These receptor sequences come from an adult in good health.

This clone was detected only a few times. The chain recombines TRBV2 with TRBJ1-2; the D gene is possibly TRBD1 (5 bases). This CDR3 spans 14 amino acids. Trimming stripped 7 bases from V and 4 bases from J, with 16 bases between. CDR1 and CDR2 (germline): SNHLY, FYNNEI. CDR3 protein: CASIRGERVYGYTF. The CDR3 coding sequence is TGTGCCAGCATCCGGGGGGAACGGGTCTATGGCTACACCTTC. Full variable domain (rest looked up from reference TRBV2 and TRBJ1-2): EPEVTQTPSHQVTQMGQEVILRCVPISNHLYFYWYRQILGQKVEFLVSFYNNEISEKSEIFDDQFSVERPDGSNFTLKIRSTKLEDSAMYFCASIRGERVYGYTFGSGTRLTVV.

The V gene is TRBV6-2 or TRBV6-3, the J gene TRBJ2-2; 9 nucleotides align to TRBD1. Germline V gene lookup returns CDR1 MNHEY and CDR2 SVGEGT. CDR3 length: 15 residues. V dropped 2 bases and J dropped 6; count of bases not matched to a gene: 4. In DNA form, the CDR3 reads TGTGCCAGCAGTTACCGGGACAGGGCCCCCGGGGAGCTGTTTTTT. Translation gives CASSYRDRAPGELFF.